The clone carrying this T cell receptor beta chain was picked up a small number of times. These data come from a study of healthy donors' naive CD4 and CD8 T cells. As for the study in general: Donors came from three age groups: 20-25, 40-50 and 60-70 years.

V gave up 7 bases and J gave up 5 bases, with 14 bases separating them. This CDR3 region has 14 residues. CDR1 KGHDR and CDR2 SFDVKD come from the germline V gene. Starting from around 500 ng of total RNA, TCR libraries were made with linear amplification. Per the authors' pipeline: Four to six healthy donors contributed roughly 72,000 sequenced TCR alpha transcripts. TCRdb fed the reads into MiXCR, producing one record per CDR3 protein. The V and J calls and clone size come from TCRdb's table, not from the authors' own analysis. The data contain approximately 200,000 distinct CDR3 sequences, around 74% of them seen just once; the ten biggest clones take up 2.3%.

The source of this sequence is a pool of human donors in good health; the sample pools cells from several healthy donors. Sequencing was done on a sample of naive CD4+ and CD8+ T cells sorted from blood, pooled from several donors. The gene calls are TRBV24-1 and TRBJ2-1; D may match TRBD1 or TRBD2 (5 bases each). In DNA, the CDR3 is TGTGCCACCAGGACCGGGACGGACCACAATGAGCAGTTCTTC. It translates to CATRTGTDHNEQFF.